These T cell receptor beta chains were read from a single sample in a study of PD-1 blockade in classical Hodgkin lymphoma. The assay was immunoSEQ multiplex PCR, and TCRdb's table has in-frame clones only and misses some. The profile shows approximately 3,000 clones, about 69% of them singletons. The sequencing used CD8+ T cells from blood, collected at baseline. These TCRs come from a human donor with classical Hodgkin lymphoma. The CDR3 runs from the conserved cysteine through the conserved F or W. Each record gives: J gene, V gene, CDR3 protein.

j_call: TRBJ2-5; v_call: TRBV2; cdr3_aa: CASSDILEGQYF
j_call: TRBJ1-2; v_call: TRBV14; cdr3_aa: CASSQAGVHGYTF
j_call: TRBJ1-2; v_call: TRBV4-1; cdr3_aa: CASTQRTASISYGYTF
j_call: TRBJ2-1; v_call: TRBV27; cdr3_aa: CASSLGSANEQFF
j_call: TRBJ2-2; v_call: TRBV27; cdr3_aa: CASSLYQGAGELFF
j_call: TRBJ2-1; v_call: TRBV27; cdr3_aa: CASKPDSYNEQFF
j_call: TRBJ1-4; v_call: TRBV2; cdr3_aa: CASSEANSRVEKLFF
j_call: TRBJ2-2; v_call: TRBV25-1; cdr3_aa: CASIPSSAAGELFF
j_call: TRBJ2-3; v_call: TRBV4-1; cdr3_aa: CASSPYGPGGPSDTQYF
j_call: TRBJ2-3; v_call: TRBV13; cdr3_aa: CASTLDVRRLDTQYF
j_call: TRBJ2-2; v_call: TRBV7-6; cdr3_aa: CASSLAGPYTGELFF
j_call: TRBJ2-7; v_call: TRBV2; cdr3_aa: CASSDDKGKGGSYEQYF
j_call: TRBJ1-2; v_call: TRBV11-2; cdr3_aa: CASSLVTGTIYGYTF
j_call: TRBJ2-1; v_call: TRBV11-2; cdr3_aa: CASSPSPGLAGAHEQFF
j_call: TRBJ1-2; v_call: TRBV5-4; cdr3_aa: CASSLAQGVVDGYTF
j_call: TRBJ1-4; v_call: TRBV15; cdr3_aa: CATSRRQGAKEKLFF
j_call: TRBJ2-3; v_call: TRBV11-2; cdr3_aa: CASSWHGPSTDTQYF
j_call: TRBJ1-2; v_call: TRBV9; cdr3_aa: CASSETTGGAGYGYTF
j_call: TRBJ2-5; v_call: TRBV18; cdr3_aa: CASSPLIGESQETQYF
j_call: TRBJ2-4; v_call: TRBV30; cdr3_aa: CAWSVGAGEAIQYF
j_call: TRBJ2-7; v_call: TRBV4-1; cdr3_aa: CASSQDRSLYEQYF
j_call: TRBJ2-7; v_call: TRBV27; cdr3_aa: CASSSPGRMGFAEQYF
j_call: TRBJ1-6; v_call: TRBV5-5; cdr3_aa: CASSSTFALHF
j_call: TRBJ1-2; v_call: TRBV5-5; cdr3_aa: CASSLQGALIYTF
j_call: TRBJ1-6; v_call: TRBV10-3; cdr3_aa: CAISESTGAYNSPLHF
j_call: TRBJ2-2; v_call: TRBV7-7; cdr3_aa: CASSLGPDTRSPGELFF
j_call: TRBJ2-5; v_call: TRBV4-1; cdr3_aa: CASSQVPGHQQETQYF
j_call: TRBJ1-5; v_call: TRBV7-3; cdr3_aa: CASTLGGSDNQPQHF
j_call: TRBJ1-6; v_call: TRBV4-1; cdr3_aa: CASSQDGQGGSPLHF
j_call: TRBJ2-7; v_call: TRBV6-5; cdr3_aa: CASSYPPGGERYEQYF
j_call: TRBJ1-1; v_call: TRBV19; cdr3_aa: CASIPGQGLRTEAFF
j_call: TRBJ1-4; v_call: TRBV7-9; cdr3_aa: CASSLMRTGGGEKLFF
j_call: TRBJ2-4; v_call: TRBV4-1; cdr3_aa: CASSPPPGSKNIQYF
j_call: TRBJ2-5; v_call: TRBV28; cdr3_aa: CASSLLPTGYSFQETQYF
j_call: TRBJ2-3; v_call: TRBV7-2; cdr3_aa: CASSLDLPTSGRSTDTQYF
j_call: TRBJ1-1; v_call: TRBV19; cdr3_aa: CASSASRNTEAFF
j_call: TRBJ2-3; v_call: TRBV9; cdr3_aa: CASSLYTDTQYF
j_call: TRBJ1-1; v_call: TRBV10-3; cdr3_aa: CASRTGGMNTEAFF
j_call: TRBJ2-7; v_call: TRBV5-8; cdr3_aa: CASSFPISYEQYF
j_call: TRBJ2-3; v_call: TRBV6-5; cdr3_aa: CASRLAGTDTQYF